This T cell receptor beta chain was sequenced for a study of T cell repertoires in cytomegalovirus infection. Study-wide background: TCR beta signatures that were public indicated CMV infection and matching HLA type. Findings and limits, study-wide: HLA-C-restricted, CMV-specific TCR beta clonotypes were dominant ex vivo.

With V trimmed by 2 bases and J by 7 bases, 11 bases remained unmatched. Germline assignment: CDR1 MNHEY and CDR2 SMNVEV (reference sequence). The CDR3 length is 17 residues. TCRdb passed the reads through MiXCR, listing each CDR3 protein once. The sample carries almost 550,000 distinct CDR3 sequences, about 17% recorded once. As concerns this clonotype: Its target is unknown.

This TCR came from a human donor in good health (CMV status not recorded). Some clones in this sample may be carry-over from other donors' samples. The sequencing input was CD8+ T cells from PBMCs. The chain has TRBV27 and TRBJ1-6; TRBD1 aligns across 7 bases. CDR3 nucleotide sequence: TGTGCCAGCAGTTTAGCTATCCGGCAGGGGGGAAATTCACCCCTCCACTTT. It codes for CASSLAIRQGGNSPLHF.